This passage covers 25 T cell receptor beta chains from one sample sequenced in a study of shared clonotypes between healthy human individuals. Sequencing was performed with immunoSEQ multiplex PCR; in TCRdb, only in-frame clones are kept and a portion is missing. The profile shows fewer than 400,000 clones, around 67% of them singletons. The sample consisted of memory CD4+ T cells sorted from blood. Subset defined: CD45RA-negative fraction. These receptors were collected from a young man in good health.

The V and J genes are TRBV29-1 and TRBJ1-2, with D perhaps TRBD1 (5 bases). V dropped 3 bases and J dropped 1 base, with 6 bases sitting between them. Looked up from germline, CDR1 is SQVTM and CDR2 is ANQGSEA. This CDR3 contains 12 residues. CDR3 amino acids: CSVDQGNYGYTF. CDR3 DNA: TGCAGCGTTGACCAGGGTAACTATGGCTACACCTTC.

This clone showed up just a few times. The chain has TRBV19 and TRBJ2-1; no reliable D call. Trimming took off 3 bases at V and 2 bases at J, with 14 bases between the two ends. The CDR3 totals 16 residues. The germline CDR1 and CDR2 sequences are LNHDA and SQIVND (reference sequence). In DNA form, the CDR3 reads TGTGCCAGTAGTATCGGATTAGACGAACCCTACAATGAGCAGTTCTTC. Amino acids: CASSIGLDEPYNEQFF. Drawing the rest from reference TRBV19 and TRBJ2-1, the complete variable domain is DGGITQSPKYLFRKEGQNVTLSCEQNLNHDAMYWYRQDPGQGLRLIYYSQIVNDFQKGDIAEGYSVSREKKESFPLTVTSAQKNPTAFYLCASSIGLDEPYNEQFFGPGTRLTVL.

This clone was seen once. The chain combines TRBV11-2 with TRBJ2-4; D tentatively reads TRBD1 or TRBD2 (5 bases each). Germline lookup yields CDR1 SGHAT and CDR2 FQNNGV. Trimming left V 5 bases short and J 12 bases short, with 26 bases between. The CDR3 has 16 amino acids. This chain's CDR3 is CASSAHGRDLRNNQYF. The CDR3 DNA reads as TGTGCCAGCAGCGCACACGGCCGGGACCTGAGGAATAATCAGTACTTC.

This chain connects TRBV19 to TRBJ1-5, with D maybe TRBD1 (6 bases). Trimming stripped 6 bases from V and 0 bases from J, with 12 bases between. The V gene's germline CDR1 is LNHDA and CDR2 SQIVND (reference sequence). This CDR3 comprises 15 residues. This CDR3 is CASRRSGASNQPQHF. The CDR3 DNA sequence: TGTGCCAGTAGACGTTCGGGGGCTAGCAATCAGCCCCAGCATTTT.

The CDR3 nucleotides read TGTGCCAGTAGACCGGGGCCCTCGGATCAGCCCCAGCATTTT. This encodes CASRPGPSDQPQHF. J is TRBJ1-5 and V is TRBV19; TRBD1 might be the D (5 bases). From germline, CDR1 is LNHDA and CDR2 SQIVND (reference sequence). This CDR3 spans 14 amino acids. V lost 6 bases and J 5 bases, leaving 14 bases between the germline ends.

The chain links TRBV7-2 to TRBJ1-5; the match to TRBD1 covers 7 bases. V gave up 2 bases and J gave up 4 bases; unmatched junction bases: 2. CDR1 is SGHTA and CDR2 is FQGNSA in the germline V gene. This CDR3 has 14 amino acids. The CDR3 DNA sequence: TGTGCCAGCAGCTTAAGACAGGGAAATCAGCCCCAGCATTTT. As protein: CASSLRQGNQPQHF.

The chain carries TRBV30 and TRBJ1-4, with D maybe TRBD1 (5 bases). V gave up 7 bases and J gave up 14 bases, with 17 bases separating them. This CDR3 has 11 residues. The germline V gene has CDR1 GTSNPN and CDR2 SVGIG (reference sequence). DNA of the CDR3: TGTGCCTACTCAAAAGGGACCAGGCTGTTTTTT. This codes for CAYSKGTRLFF.

The DNA for the CDR3 is TGTGCCAGCAGTGAACATGGAAGCAATCAGCCCCAGCATTTT. It codes for CASSEHGSNQPQHF. The J gene is TRBJ1-5, the V gene TRBV6-1; the D is unclear. The CDR3 has 14 residues. The V end lost 2 bases, the J end lost 1 base, and 6 bases lay between the germline ends. CDR1 and CDR2 from the germline V gene are MNHNS and SASEGT.

This clone was seen at least ten times. This sample includes further DNA sequences coding for the same CDR3. The chain recombines TRBV2 with TRBJ1-2; D gene unclear. The germline V gene has CDR1 SNHLY and CDR2 FYNNEI. The V gene lost 4 bases and the J gene lost 2 bases, with 11 bases spanning the gap. CDR3 length: 14 residues. CDR3 amino acids: CASSVSGSNYGYTF. The CDR3 DNA follows: TGTGCCAGCAGTGTGTCGGGCAGCAACTATGGCTACACCTTC. The full variable domain, its missing parts supplied by reference TRBV2 and TRBJ1-2, is EPEVTQTPSHQVTQMGQEVILRCVPISNHLYFYWYRQILGQKVEFLVSFYNNEISEKSEIFDDQFSVERPDGSNFTLKIRSTKLEDSAMYFCASSVSGSNYGYTFGSGTRLTVV.

V and J are TRBV28 and TRBJ1-2; 10 bases fit TRBD1. CDR1 and CDR2 from the germline V gene are MDHEN and SYDVKM. V was pared by 3 bases and J by 8 bases, with 6 bases of the junction left unmatched. This CDR3 region has 14 residues. The CDR3, as DNA: TGTGCCAGCAGTTTCGGGACAGGGGATTTGGGCTACACCTTC. It specifies CASSFGTGDLGYTF.

The V gene is TRBV5-1, the J gene TRBJ2-1, with D possibly being TRBD2 (5 bases). The CDR3 length is 19 residues. V gave up 1 base and J gave up 2 bases, with 22 bases separating them. The germline V gene has CDR1 SGHRS and CDR2 YFSETQ. As DNA, the CDR3 is TGCGCCAGCAGCTTGTTTGGTGGACCGACTACAACCCCCTACAATGAGCAGTTCTTC. Translating gives CASSLFGGPTTTPYNEQFF. The full variable domain, completed using reference TRBV5-1 and TRBJ2-1, is KAGVTQTPRYLIKTRGQQVTLSCSPISGHRSVSWYQQTPGQGLQFLFEYFSETQRNKGNFPGRFSGRQFSNSRSEMNVSTLELGDSALYLCASSLFGGPTTTPYNEQFFGPGTRLTVL.

CDR3 sequence reads: CASRPGTSYNEQFF. DNA of the CDR3: TGTGCCAGCAGACCCGGGACATCCTACAATGAGCAGTTCTTC. V is TRBV27 and J is TRBJ2-1, with a tentative D call TRBD1 (6 bases). Germline CDR1 MNHEY, CDR2 SMNVEV (reference sequence). V gave up 6 bases and J gave up 1 base, with 10 bases separating them. This CDR3 region has 14 residues.

This chain connects TRBV10-3 to TRBJ2-5; 9 nucleotides match TRBD2. The CDR3 covers 18 residues. Trimming took 0 bases from V and 2 from J; bases not matched to a gene: 10. Germline CDR1 reads ENHRY; CDR2 reads SYGVKD. CDR3 DNA: TGTGCCATCAGTGAGTCGGGTGGTCTAGCGGGACGACAAGAGACCCAGTACTTC. Translating gives CAISESGGLAGRQETQYF.

The chain has TRBV15 and TRBJ1-1, with unresolved D. There are 13 residues in the CDR3. Trimming shortened V by 4 bases and J by 6 bases, and 12 bases separated the two germline ends. CDR1 is LNHNV and CDR2 is YYDKDF in the germline V gene (reference sequence). The CDR3 region has the DNA TGTGCCACCAGCATGGGAAGCGTACCTGAAGCTTTCTTT. Translated, it gives CATSMGSVPEAFF. The entire variable domain, with the rest obtained from reference TRBV15 and TRBJ1-1, is as follows: DAMVIQNPRYQVTQFGKPVTLSCSQTLNHNVMYWYQQKSSQAPKLLFHYYDKDFNNEADTPDNFQSRRPNTSFCFLDIRSPGLGDTAMYLCATSMGSVPEAFFGQGTRLTVV.

There are many counts of this clone. The gene calls are TRBV18 and TRBJ2-6; 8 bases map to TRBD1. Trimming at V came to 2 bases and at J to 0 bases, leaving 6 bases not matched to a gene. CDR1 and CDR2 (germline): KGHSH, LQKENI. This CDR3 has 18 amino acids. DNA of the CDR3: TGTGCCAGCTCACCAACCGGGACAGGCAACTCTGGGGCCAACGTCCTGACTTTC. This encodes CASSPTGTGNSGANVLTF. Full variable domain (rest looked up from reference TRBV18 and TRBJ2-6): NAGVMQNPRHLVRRRGQEARLRCSPMKGHSHVYWYRQLPEEGLKFMVYLQKENIIDESGMPKERFSAEFPKEGPSILRIQQVVRGDSAAYFCASSPTGTGNSGANVLTFGAGSRLTVL.

A single count supports this clone. This chain uses TRBV6-6 with TRBJ2-6; D not certain. This CDR3 region has 14 residues. CDR1 is MNHNY, CDR2 SVGAGI, per germline (reference sequence). Trimming stripped 5 bases from V and 0 bases from J, with 5 bases between. Written as DNA, the CDR3 is TGTGCCAGCAGTAAGACCTCTGGGGCCAACGTCCTGACTTTC. It yields the protein CASSKTSGANVLTF.

The rearrangement uses TRBV15 and TRBJ2-3; 7 bases are shared with TRBD2. Germline V gene data show CDR1 as LNHNV and CDR2 as YYDKDF (reference sequence). V gave up 3 bases and J gave up 1 base; unmatched junction bases: 7. The CDR3 extends over 16 amino acids. Here the CDR3 reads CATSRREGRGTDTQYF. The CDR3 region has the DNA TGTGCCACCAGCAGGAGGGAGGGGCGTGGCACAGATACGCAGTATTTT.

The chain combines TRBV10-3 with TRBJ2-7; 8 bases are shared with TRBD1. V lost 4 bases, J lost 0 bases, and 2 bases stayed unmatched. From germline, CDR1 is ENHRY and CDR2 SYGVKD. The CDR3 runs 14 residues. The chain's CDR3 is CAISGTGSSYEQYF. The CDR3 coding sequence is TGTGCCATCAGTGGGACAGGGAGCTCCTACGAGCAGTACTTC.

The gene calls are TRBV28 and TRBJ1-2; unclear D gene. The CDR3 loop spans 13 amino acids. Germline V gives CDR1 MDHEN, CDR2 SYDVKM. V was pared by 2 bases and J by 5 bases, with 9 bases between. CDR3 residues: CASSLGYGYGYTF. The DNA of the CDR3 is TGTGCCAGCAGTTTAGGGTACGGATATGGCTACACCTTC.

The chain is built from TRBV18 and TRBJ1-4; 11 bases agree with TRBD1. CDR1 and CDR2 (germline): KGHSH, LQKENI. V dropped 2 bases and J dropped 7; count of bases not matched to a gene: 15. The length of the CDR3 is 19 residues. This CDR3 is CASSPTVPNGQGAGEKLFF. CDR3 DNA: TGTGCCAGCTCACCAACCGTCCCGAATGGACAGGGGGCTGGTGAAAAACTGTTTTTT.

At least ten counts were recorded for this clone. The chain combines TRBV2 with TRBJ2-1; TRBD2 matches 10 bases. CDR1 and CDR2 from the germline V gene are SNHLY and FYNNEI. The CDR3 has 15 amino acids. V gave up 8 bases and J gave up 0 bases; unmatched junction bases: 4. CDR3 protein: CASDLAGVSYNEQFF. The CDR3 DNA reads TGTGCCAGCGACCTAGCGGGAGTCTCCTACAATGAGCAGTTCTTC.

The V gene is TRBV18, the J gene TRBJ2-1; D not resolved. Germline-derived CDR1 and CDR2 are KGHSH and LQKENI. The ends were cut back, 3 bases at V and 10 bases at J, with 7 bases in the middle. This CDR3 has 11 residues. The CDR3 DNA follows: TGTGCCAGCTCACCGATCAGAGAGCAGTTCTTC. Residues: CASSPIREQFF.

This CDR3 reads CASRQTGNGYTF. DNA of the CDR3: TGCGCCAGCAGGCAGACAGGGAACGGCTACACCTTC. J is TRBJ1-2 and V is TRBV5-1; TRBD1 aligns across 7 bases. Germline CDR1 and CDR2: SGHRS and YFSETQ. V was pared by 5 bases and J by 8 bases, with 6 bases of the junction left unmatched. The CDR3 is 12 residues long. Full variable domain (missing parts from reference TRBV5-1 and TRBJ1-2): KAGVTQTPRYLIKTRGQQVTLSCSPISGHRSVSWYQQTPGQGLQFLFEYFSETQRNKGNFPGRFSGRQFSNSRSEMNVSTLELGDSALYLCASRQTGNGYTFGSGTRLTVV.

V gene TRBV11-2 combines with J gene TRBJ2-3; D not certain. Germline-derived CDR1 and CDR2 are SGHAT and FQNNGV. The CDR3 is 13 amino acids. V lost 3 bases, J lost 2 bases, and 6 bases lay in between. The CDR3 loop reads CASSLQTTDTQYF. CDR3 nucleotides: TGTGCCAGCAGCTTGCAGACCACAGATACGCAGTATTTT.

The chain links TRBV29-1 to TRBJ2-5; D unresolved. CDR1 and CDR2 from the germline V gene are SQVTM and ANQGSEA. The V and J ends lost 5 bases and 6 bases respectively, with 7 bases between them. The CDR3 loop spans 10 amino acids. CDR3 residues: CSVRTQTQYF. The CDR3 nucleotides read TGCAGCGTTCGCACCCAGACCCAGTACTTC. Complete variable domain (other parts from reference TRBV29-1 and TRBJ2-5): SAVISQKPSRDICQRGTSLTIQCQVDSQVTMMFWYRQQPGQSLTLIATANQGSEATYESGFVIDKFPISRPNLTFSTLTVSNMSPEDSSIYLCSVRTQTQYFGPGTRLLVL.